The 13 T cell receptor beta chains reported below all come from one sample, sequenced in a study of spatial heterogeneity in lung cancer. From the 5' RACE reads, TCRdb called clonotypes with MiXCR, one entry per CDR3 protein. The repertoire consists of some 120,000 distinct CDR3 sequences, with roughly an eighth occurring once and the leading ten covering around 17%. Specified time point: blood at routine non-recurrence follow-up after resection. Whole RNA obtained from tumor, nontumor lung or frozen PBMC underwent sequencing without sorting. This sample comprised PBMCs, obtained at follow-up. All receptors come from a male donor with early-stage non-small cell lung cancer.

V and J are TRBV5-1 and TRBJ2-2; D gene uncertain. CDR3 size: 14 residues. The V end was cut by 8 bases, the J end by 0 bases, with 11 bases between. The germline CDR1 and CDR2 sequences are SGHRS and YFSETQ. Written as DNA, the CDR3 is TGCGCCAGTAAAGCTATCGCGAACACCGGGGAGCTGTTTTTT. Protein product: CASKAIANTGELFF. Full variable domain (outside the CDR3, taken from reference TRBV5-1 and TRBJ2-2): KAGVTQTPRYLIKTRGQQVTLSCSPISGHRSVSWYQQTPGQGLQFLFEYFSETQRNKGNFPGRFSGRQFSNSRSEMNVSTLELGDSALYLCASKAIANTGELFFGEGSRLTVL.

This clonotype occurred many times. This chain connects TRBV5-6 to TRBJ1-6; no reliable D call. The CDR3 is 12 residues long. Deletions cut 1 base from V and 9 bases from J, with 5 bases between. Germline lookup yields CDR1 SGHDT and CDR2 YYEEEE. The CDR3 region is CASSLQSSPLHF. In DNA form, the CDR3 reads TGTGCCAGCAGCTTGCAGAGTTCACCCCTCCACTTT. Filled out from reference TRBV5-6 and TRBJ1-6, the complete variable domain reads DAGVTQSPTHLIKTRGQQVTLRCSPKSGHDTVSWYQQALGQGPQFIFQYYEEEERQRGNFPDRFSGHQFPNYSSELNVNALLLGDSALYLCASSLQSSPLHFGNGTRLTVT.

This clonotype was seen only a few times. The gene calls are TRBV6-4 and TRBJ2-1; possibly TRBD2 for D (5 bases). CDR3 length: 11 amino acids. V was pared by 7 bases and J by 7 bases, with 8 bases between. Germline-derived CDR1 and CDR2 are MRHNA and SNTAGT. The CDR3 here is CASNRRNEQFF. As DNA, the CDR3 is TGTGCCAGCAATCGGAGGAATGAGCAGTTCTTC.

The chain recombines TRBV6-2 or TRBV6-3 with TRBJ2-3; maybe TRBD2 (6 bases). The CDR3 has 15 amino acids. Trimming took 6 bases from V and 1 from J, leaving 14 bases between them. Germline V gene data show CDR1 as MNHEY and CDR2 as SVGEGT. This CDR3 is CASRLEGGGTDTQYF. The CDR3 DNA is TGTGCCAGCAGGCTGGAGGGTGGTGGCACAGATACGCAGTATTTT.

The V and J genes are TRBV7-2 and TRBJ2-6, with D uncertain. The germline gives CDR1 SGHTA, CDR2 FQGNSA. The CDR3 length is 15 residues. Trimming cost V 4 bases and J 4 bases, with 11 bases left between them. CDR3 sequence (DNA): TGTGCCAGCAGCTCCCGGTCTCTCGGGGCCAACGTCCTGACTTTC. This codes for CASSSRSLGANVLTF.

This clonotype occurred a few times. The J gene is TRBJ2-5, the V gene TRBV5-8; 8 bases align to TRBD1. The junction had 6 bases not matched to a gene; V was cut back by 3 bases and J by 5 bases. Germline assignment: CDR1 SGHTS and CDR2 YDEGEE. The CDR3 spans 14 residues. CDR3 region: CASSSRQGTETQYF. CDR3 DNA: TGTGCCAGCAGCTCACGACAGGGGACGGAGACCCAGTACTTC. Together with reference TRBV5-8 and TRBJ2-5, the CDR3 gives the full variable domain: EAGVTQSPTHLIKTRGQQATLRCSPISGHTSVYWYQQALGLGLQFLLWYDEGEERNRGNFPPRFSGRQFPNYSSELNVNALELEDSALYLCASSSRQGTETQYFGPGTRLLVL.

Here the CDR3 reads CASSLRGETSTDTQYF. DNA for the CDR3: TGTGCCAGCAGCCTCCGGGGGGAAACTAGCACAGATACGCAGTATTTT. V and J are TRBV3-1 and TRBJ2-3; 7 positions agree with TRBD2. Germline assignment: CDR1 LGHDT and CDR2 YNNKEL (reference sequence). This CDR3 contains 16 residues. The J segment lost 0 bases and the V segment lost 4 bases, leaving 7 bases of the junction unmatched.

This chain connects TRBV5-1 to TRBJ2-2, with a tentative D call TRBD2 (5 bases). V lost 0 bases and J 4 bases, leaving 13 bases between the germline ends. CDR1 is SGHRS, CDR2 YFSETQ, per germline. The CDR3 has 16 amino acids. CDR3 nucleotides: TGCGCCAGCAGCTTGGAAGTCGGGGTGGTCACCGGGGAGCTGTTTTTT. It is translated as CASSLEVGVVTGELFF.

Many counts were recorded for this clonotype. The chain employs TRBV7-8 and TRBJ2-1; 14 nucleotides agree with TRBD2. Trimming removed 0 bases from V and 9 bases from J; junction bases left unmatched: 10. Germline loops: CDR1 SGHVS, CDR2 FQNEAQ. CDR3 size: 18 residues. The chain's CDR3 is CASSLARRLAGGKGEQFF. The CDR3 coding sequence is TGTGCCAGCAGCTTAGCGAGGAGACTAGCGGGGGGGAAGGGTGAGCAGTTCTTC.

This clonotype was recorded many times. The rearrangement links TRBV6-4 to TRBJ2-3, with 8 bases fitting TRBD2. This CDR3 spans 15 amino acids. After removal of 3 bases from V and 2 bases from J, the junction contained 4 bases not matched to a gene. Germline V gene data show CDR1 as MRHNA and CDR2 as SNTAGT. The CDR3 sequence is CASSESGGYTDTQYF. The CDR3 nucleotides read TGTGCCAGCAGTGAGAGCGGGGGATACACAGATACGCAGTATTTT.

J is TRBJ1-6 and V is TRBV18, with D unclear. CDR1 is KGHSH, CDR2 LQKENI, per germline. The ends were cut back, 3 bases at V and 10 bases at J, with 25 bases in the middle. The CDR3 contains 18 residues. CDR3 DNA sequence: TGTGCCAGCTCACCCAAAGTTCCCCTTGCGATGATTTGGTCACCCCTCCACTTT. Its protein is CASSPKVPLAMIWSPLHF.

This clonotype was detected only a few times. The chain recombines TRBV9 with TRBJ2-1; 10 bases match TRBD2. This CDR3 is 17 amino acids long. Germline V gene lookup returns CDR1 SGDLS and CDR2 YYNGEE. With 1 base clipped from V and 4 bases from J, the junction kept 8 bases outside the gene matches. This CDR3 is CASSVSLAGAPYNEQFF. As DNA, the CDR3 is TGTGCCAGCAGCGTATCCCTAGCGGGGGCCCCTTACAATGAGCAGTTCTTC.

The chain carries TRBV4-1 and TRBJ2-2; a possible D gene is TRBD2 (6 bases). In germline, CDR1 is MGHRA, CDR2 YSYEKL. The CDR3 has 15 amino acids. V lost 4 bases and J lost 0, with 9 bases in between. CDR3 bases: TGCGCCAGCAGCCGAACGGGGGCGAACACCGGGGAGCTGTTTTTT. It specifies CASSRTGANTGELFF.